This TCR beta chain was recorded in a study of control samples from healthy donors and cancer patients. The germline V gene encodes CDR1 SNHLY and CDR2 FYNNEI. The V end was cut by 8 bases, the J end by 7 bases, with 24 bases between. CDR3 length: 16 residues. Here immunoSEQ multiplex PCR was the method, and the copy in TCRdb shows in-frame clones only, minus some. The table has some 150,000 clones, approximately 92% seen once. The J gene is TRBJ2-1, the V gene TRBV2; D possibly uses TRBD1 or TRBD2 (5 bases each). The sample taken for sequencing was blood. This receptor was obtained from an older woman in good health. CDR3 sequence reads: CASSQEVILAFNEQFF. The CDR3 DNA reads as TGTGCCAGCTCACAGGAAGTAATCCTAGCCTTTAATGAGCAGTTCTTC.